This T cell receptor beta chain stems from a study of blood T cell repertoires in COVID-19. Study at large: Donors in the United States, Italy and Spain gave samples during acute or convalescent COVID-19.

V lost 4 bases and J lost 6, with 13 bases in between. The germline V gene has CDR1 LGHDT and CDR2 YNNKEL (reference sequence). The CDR3 consists of 15 residues. Data came from immunoSEQ multiplex PCR; TCRdb stores just in-frame clones and leaves some out. Of roughly 41,000 clones in the sample, approximately 80% were seen once. The rearrangement joins TRBV3-1 (or the pseudogene TRBV3-2) to TRBJ1-6; D is possibly TRBD1 (6 bases). Source material: peripheral blood. This clonotype was sampled from a man between 60 and 75 years old with COVID-19, enrolled during active disease. In DNA form, the CDR3 reads TGTGCCAGCAGCCCTCGACAGGCTAGTAATTCACCCCTCCACTTT. Encoded protein: CASSPRQASNSPLHF.